The table lists the clone carrying this TCR beta chain with many counts. Antigen specificity is unknown. Authors of the study amplified TCR beta CDR3 regions from RNA transcripts. Researchers ran a first-round RT-PCR on the TCR CDR3 using the HTBI primer set. TCRdb reanalysed the multiplex PCR reads using MiXCR and keeps one entry per CDR3 protein. In the table there are about 270,000 distinct CDR3 sequences, less than 30% of which are singletons. Investigators excluded patients with uncontrolled infection, other autoimmune disease, pregnancy or lactation. Every diagnosis used clinical symptoms, serum thyroxine and TRAb, thyroid ultrasound and orbital computed tomography. The sample originates from a study of T cells in Graves' hyperthyroidism and ophthalmopathy. Whole-study findings and limits: The authors' 13 V-J model separated ophthalmopathy from stable hyperthyroidism.

CDR1 is SGHRS and CDR2 is YFSETQ in the germline V gene. V trimming: 7 bases; J trimming: 0 bases; junction bases outside the gene matches: 12. There are 17 residues in the CDR3. The chain employs TRBV5-1 and TRBJ1-1; 10 nucleotides align to TRBD1. The sequence derives from a man aged 40-55 years with Graves' hyperthyroidism that later progressed to Graves' ophthalmopathy. The sequenced sample consisted of blood. The DNA of the CDR3 is TGCGCCAGCTGCAGTGGGGACAGGGGAGTCTTGAACACTGAAGCTTTCTTT. It encodes CASCSGDRGVLNTEAFF.